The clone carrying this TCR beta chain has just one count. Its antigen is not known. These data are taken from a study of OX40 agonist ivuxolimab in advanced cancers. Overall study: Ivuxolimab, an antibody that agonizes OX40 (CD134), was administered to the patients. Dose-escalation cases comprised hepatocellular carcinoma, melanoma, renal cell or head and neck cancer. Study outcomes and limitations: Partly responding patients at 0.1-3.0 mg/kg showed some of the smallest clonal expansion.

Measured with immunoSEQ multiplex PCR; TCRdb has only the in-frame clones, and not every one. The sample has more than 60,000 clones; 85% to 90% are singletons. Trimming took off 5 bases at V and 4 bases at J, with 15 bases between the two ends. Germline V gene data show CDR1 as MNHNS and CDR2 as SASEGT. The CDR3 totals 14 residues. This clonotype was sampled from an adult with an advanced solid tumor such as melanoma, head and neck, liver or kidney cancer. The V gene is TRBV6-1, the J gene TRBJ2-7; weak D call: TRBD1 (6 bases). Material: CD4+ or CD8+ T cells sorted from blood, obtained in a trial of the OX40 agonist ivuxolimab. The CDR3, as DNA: TGTGCCAGCAGTTCAGGTGGGGGCCTTTACGAGCAGTACTTC. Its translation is CASSSGGGLYEQYF.